The 22 T cell receptor beta chains given below trace back to one sample, sequenced in a study of regulatory and conventional T cells in RAG deficiency. Using immunoSEQ multiplex PCR, the repertoire was profiled, and TCRdb retains in-frame clones only, with some absent. Of around 1,300 clones listed, more than 65% were seen once; the top ten hold 7.3%. Genomic DNA came from blood conventional CD4+ T cells gated CD25-low CD127-high. Sequenced input: CD4+ effector T cells sorted from blood. These receptors were taken from a human donor with RAG deficiency presenting as severe combined immunodeficiency.

V is TRBV5-4 and J is TRBJ2-1, with 12 bases that match TRBD2. Trimming at V came to 4 bases and at J to 3 bases, leaving 5 bases not matched to a gene. Germline lookup yields CDR1 SGHNT and CDR2 YYREEE (reference sequence). This CDR3 is 16 amino acids long. The CDR3 DNA is TGTGCCAGCAGCCCCGGACTAGCGGGAATCTACAATGAGCAGTTCTTC. Translation: CASSPGLAGIYNEQFF. Full variable domain (outside the CDR3, taken from reference TRBV5-4 and TRBJ2-1): ETGVTQSPTHLIKTRGQQVTLRCSSQSGHNTVSWYQQALGQGPQFIFQYYREEENGRGNFPPRFSGLQFPNYSSELNVNALELDDSALYLCASSPGLAGIYNEQFFGPGTRLTVL.

The chain carries TRBV19 and TRBJ2-2; D unclear. Germline V lookup: CDR1 LNHDA, CDR2 SQIVND (reference sequence). The germline V and J ends were trimmed by 1 base and 1 base, with 4 bases remaining between them. The length of the CDR3 is 14 residues. CDR3 region: CASSIAGNTGELFF. CDR3 DNA sequence: TGTGCCAGTAGTATAGCAGGGAACACCGGGGAGCTGTTTTTT.

The chain carries TRBV5-1 and TRBJ1-5; D call uncertain. This CDR3 region has 15 residues. The V gene lost 4 bases and the J gene lost 0 bases, with 11 bases spanning the gap. Germline V gene data show CDR1 as SGHRS and CDR2 as YFSETQ. In DNA form, the CDR3 reads TGCGCCAGCAGCCCCGACTCGTATAGCAATCAGCCCCAGCATTTT. This encodes CASSPDSYSNQPQHF.

The chain carries TRBV6-1 and TRBJ2-7; no clear D. V was cut by 7 bases and J by 3 bases, with 10 bases left in between. Germline V lookup: CDR1 MNHNS, CDR2 SASEGT. The CDR3 consists of 12 residues. Here the CDR3 reads CASMHPGYEQYF. In nucleotides, the CDR3 is TGTGCCAGCATGCACCCAGGCTACGAGCAGTACTTC.

The rearrangement links TRBV6-1 to TRBJ2-5, with a tentative D call TRBD1 (6 bases). The better agreement between TRBJ2-7 and the DNA end casts doubt on the J call. This CDR3 is 14 amino acids long. Germline V lookup: CDR1 MNHNS, CDR2 SASEGT. The CDR3 loop is CASSRTVSSYEQYF. The CDR3 nucleotides are TGTGCCAGCAGCCGGACAGTTAGCTCCTACGAGCAGTACTTC.

V is TRBV18 and J is TRBJ1-5; unclear D gene. This CDR3 has 12 residues. V was pared by 3 bases and J by 9 bases, with 9 bases between. In germline, CDR1 is KGHSH, CDR2 LQKENI. The CDR3 spells CASSPGVGPQHF. CDR3 in DNA: TGTGCCAGCTCACCTGGGGTGGGGCCCCAGCATTTT.

The rearrangement joins TRBV2 to TRBJ1-4, with unresolved D. The CDR3 is 16 amino acids. Trimming removed 6 bases from V and 0 bases from J, with 14 bases in between. CDR1 and CDR2 from the germline V gene are SNHLY and FYNNEI. The CDR3 region has the DNA TGTGCCAGCAGGTGGACGGCTGGTGCAACTAATGAAAAACTGTTTTTT. This gives the protein CASRWTAGATNEKLFF.

Notes on this clone: At one end the junction does not follow the germline gene, possibly because of a read error. The chain employs TRBV4-1 and TRBJ1-2; D is unclear. The CDR3 loop spans 17 amino acids. CDR1 is MGHRA, CDR2 YSYEKL, per germline. The CDR3 loop reads CVSSRGYQNRKTYGYTF. The DNA for the CDR3 is TGCGTCAGCAGCCGTGGGTACCAGAACCGAAAGACCTATGGCTACACCTTC.

The chain carries TRBV9 and TRBJ2-5, with TRBD2 matching 8 bases. J was trimmed by 5 bases and V by 5 bases; bases with no gene match: 8. The CDR3 totals 14 residues. Looked up from germline, CDR1 is SGDLS and CDR2 is YYNGEE. In DNA form, the CDR3 reads TGTGCCAGCAGTATTGGCGGGGGGAGGGAGACCCAGTACTTC. Residues: CASSIGGGRETQYF.

The chain joins TRBV10-3 to TRBJ1-5; the D gene is possibly TRBD1 (5 bases). V was cut by 6 bases and J by 0 bases, with 6 bases left in between. The CDR3 contains 13 residues. The V gene's germline CDR1 is ENHRY and CDR2 SYGVKD. CDR3 amino acids: CAIRDNSNQPQHF. The CDR3 nucleotides are TGTGCCATCAGGGACAATAGCAATCAGCCCCAGCATTTT.

This clone has just one count. The chain couples TRBV2 to TRBJ2-1; no firm D call. The CDR3 has 14 residues. Germline V lookup: CDR1 SNHLY, CDR2 FYNNEI. Trimming took off 4 bases at V and 2 bases at J, with 9 bases between the two ends. The CDR3 DNA follows: TGTGCCAGCAGTGCCCTTAAACCCTACAATGAGCAGTTCTTC. This sequence encodes CASSALKPYNEQFF.

This rearrangement joins TRBV4-3 to TRBJ2-5, with TRBD1 matching over 8 bases. The J call is doubtful: the DNA matches TRBJ2-7 better. CDR1 is LGHNA, CDR2 YSLEER, per germline. This CDR3 spans 16 amino acids. The CDR3 DNA reads TGCGCCAGCAGCCAAACCTCCGGGACAGGCTCCTACGAGCAGTACTTC. It specifies CASSQTSGTGSYEQYF.

This clone was counted only a few times. This rearrangement joins TRBV28 to TRBJ1-1, with D unresolved. Germline assignment: CDR1 MDHEN and CDR2 SYDVKM. Trimming took off 2 bases at V and 4 bases at J, with 5 bases between the two ends. This CDR3 is 12 amino acids long. DNA of the CDR3: TGTGCCAGCAGTTTAAGGGCCACTGAAGCTTTCTTT. Its protein product is CASSLRATEAFF.

The rearrangement uses TRBV29-1 and TRBJ2-1; 8 nucleotides match TRBD2. CDR1 and CDR2 from the germline V gene are SQVTM and ANQGSEA. The CDR3 runs 14 residues. J gave up 2 bases and V 4 bases, and 4 bases lay outside the gene matches. The CDR3 sequence: CSVARGLAYNEQFF. Here the CDR3 DNA reads TGCAGCGTTGCCCGGGGACTAGCCTACAATGAGCAGTTCTTC.

The rearrangement uses TRBV10-3 and TRBJ2-2, with unresolved D. The CDR3 contains 14 residues. CDR1 and CDR2 from the germline V gene are ENHRY and SYGVKD. V gave up 9 bases and J gave up 5 bases, with 16 bases separating them. Written as DNA, the CDR3 is TGTGCCATTGAAGCCCTAGAAAAGACCGGGGAGCTGTTTTTT. Translation gives CAIEALEKTGELFF.

The V call is TRBV7-3, the J call TRBJ2-1; perhaps TRBD1 as D (6 bases). This CDR3 has 14 amino acids. Trimming removed 7 bases from V and 6 bases from J, with 16 bases in between. Germline CDR1 SGHTA, CDR2 FQGTGA. In DNA form, the CDR3 reads TGTGCCAGCACCATCGGGACACCAGGCAATGAGCAGTTCTTC. Translating it yields CASTIGTPGNEQFF.

This rearrangement joins TRBV10-1 to TRBJ2-1, with 7 bases fitting TRBD2. Germline loops: CDR1 WNHNN, CDR2 SYGVQD (reference sequence). This CDR3 is 15 amino acids long. Trimming at V came to 6 bases and at J to 8 bases, leaving 13 bases not matched to a gene. The CDR3 DNA sequence: TGCGCCAGCAGCGATAGCGGGCCCCGCTTGGATGAGCAGTTCTTC. Amino acids: CASSDSGPRLDEQFF.

This clone was seen a single time. This chain connects TRBV11-1 to TRBJ2-3, with 8 positions matching TRBD2. From germline, CDR1 is SGHAT and CDR2 FQDESV (reference sequence). This CDR3 is 13 amino acids long. J gave up 3 bases and V 4 bases, and 0 bases lay outside the gene matches. CDR3 residues: CASSSSGTDTQYF. The CDR3 DNA follows: TGTGCCAGCAGCTCTAGCGGGACAGATACGCAGTATTTT.

This clone has more than one count but fewer than ten. The rearrangement uses TRBV28 and TRBJ1-2; 7 nucleotides line up with TRBD1. J gave up 5 bases and V 5 bases, and 2 bases lay outside the gene matches. CDR3 length: 12 residues. Germline V gives CDR1 MDHEN, CDR2 SYDVKM. CDR3 sequence: CASSPQGYGYTF. The CDR3 DNA follows: TGTGCCAGCAGTCCACAGGGGTATGGCTACACCTTC.

The J gene is TRBJ1-2, the V gene TRBV5-6, with a weak D call TRBD1 (6 bases). The germline V and J ends were trimmed by 4 bases and 4 bases, with 20 bases remaining between them. Germline values: CDR1 SGHDT, CDR2 YYEEEE. CDR3 length: 16 amino acids. The chain's CDR3 is CASSRDNSRRTYGYTF. CDR3 bases: TGTGCCAGCAGCAGGGACAATAGTCGGAGGACCTATGGCTACACCTTC.

This chain joins TRBV5-1 and TRBJ1-5; 7 bases agree with TRBD1. Trimming at V came to 0 bases and at J to 6 bases, leaving 0 bases not matched to a gene. Germline CDR1 is SGHRS and CDR2 is YFSETQ. CDR3 size: 13 residues. CDR3: CASSLDRGQPQHF. For the CDR3, the DNA is TGCGCCAGCAGCTTGGACAGGGGTCAGCCCCAGCATTTT.

In its sample, this clone was seen once. The chain recombines TRBV10-3 with TRBJ2-3, with unresolved D. V lost 4 bases and J 5 bases, leaving 16 bases between the germline ends. The CDR3 has 15 residues. CDR1 is ENHRY and CDR2 is SYGVKD in the germline V gene. CDR3 nucleotide sequence: TGTGCCATCAGTGGTACACGGCTACTGATAGATACGCAGTATTTT. Translated, it gives CAISGTRLLIDTQYF.